This T cell receptor (beta chain) was recorded in a study of OX40 agonist ivuxolimab in advanced cancers. Whole-study context: At about 81% male, the cohort had a mean age of approximately 64 years, ranging from about 23 to 79. General observations from the study: Compared with others, partial responders at 0.1-3.0 mg/kg displayed clonal expansion among the lowest.

This CDR3 has 13 amino acids. V shed 4 bases and J shed 0 bases, with 7 bases lying between them. CDR1 SGHDN and CDR2 FVKESK come from the germline V gene. TCRdb keeps only in-frame clones here, not all; method: immunoSEQ multiplex PCR. The sample contains 80,000 or so clones, around 90% of which appear only once. A word on this clone: Its matching antigen is unknown.

This specimen was CD4+ or CD8+ T cells sorted from blood, taken in a trial of the OX40 agonist ivuxolimab. The sequence was collected from an adult with an advanced solid tumor such as melanoma, head and neck, liver or kidney cancer. The genes are TRBV14 and TRBJ2-7; unclear D gene. As DNA, the CDR3 is TGTGCCAGCAGCCCGAGATACTCCTACGAGCAGTACTTC. This gives the protein CASSPRYSYEQYF.